What follows are 21 T cell receptor beta chains derived from one specimen sequenced in a study of control samples from healthy donors and cancer patients. This table comes from immunoSEQ multiplex PCR, and its TCRdb copy is limited to in-frame clones, with some not included. The sample includes around 180,000 clones, about 91% of them seen just once. The source material was blood. All receptors derive from a woman aged 40 to 50 in good health.

The J gene is TRBJ1-1, the V gene TRBV5-5; D uncertain. Germline assignment: CDR1 SGHKS and CDR2 YYEKEE (reference sequence). This CDR3 has 13 amino acids. V lost 2 bases to trimming and J lost 8 bases, with 13 bases between them. CDR3 nucleotides: TGTGCCAGCAGCTTCTCCCCACTACCGGAAGCTTTCTTT. Protein: CASSFSPLPEAFF. The complete variable domain, with remaining parts taken from reference TRBV5-5 and TRBJ1-1, reads DAGVTQSPTHLIKTRGQQVTLRCSPISGHKSVSWYQQVLGQGPQFIFQYYEKEERGRGNFPDRFSARQFPNYSSELNVNALLLGDSALYLCASSFSPLPEAFFGQGTRLTVV.

The V call is TRBV29-1, the J call TRBJ1-1; D unresolved. V lost 5 bases and J lost 1, with 11 bases in between. The germline CDR1 and CDR2 sequences are SQVTM and ANQGSEA. The CDR3 runs 13 residues. CDR3 in DNA: TGCAGCGTTAGGGCAGTGGGGAACACTGAAGCTTTCTTT. It yields the protein CSVRAVGNTEAFF.

In DNA form, the CDR3 reads TGTGCCAGCAGCAAAGTGAGTAGATCAATGGGGTTTTCACCCCTCCACTTT. Residues: CASSKVSRSMGFSPLHF. The rearrangement joins TRBV21-1 to TRBJ1-6. TRBV21-1 counts as a pseudogene. The CDR3 contains 17 residues.

The rearrangement links TRBV2 to TRBJ2-7; the match to TRBD1 covers 10 bases. The CDR3 loop spans 15 amino acids. Germline-derived CDR1 and CDR2 are SNHLY and FYNNEI. With 6 bases clipped from V and 5 bases from J, the junction kept 10 bases outside the gene matches. The DNA for the CDR3 is TGTGCCAGCAGCAGGTCGACAGGGGGCATCAACGAGCAGTACTTC. Translation gives CASSRSTGGINEQYF.

This clone has only one observation. J is TRBJ2-1 and V is TRBV12-3 or TRBV12-4; D not certain. Trimming shortened V by 3 bases and J by 6 bases, and 3 bases separated the two germline ends. The CDR3 extends over 11 amino acids. CDR3 DNA: TGTGCCAGCAGTTTTTTCAATGAGCAGTTCTTC. This sequence encodes CASSFFNEQFF.

The V and J genes are TRBV5-1 and TRBJ2-5; TRBD1 is a possible D gene (7 bases). From germline, CDR1 is SGHRS and CDR2 YFSETQ. This CDR3 comprises 17 residues. V was trimmed by 4 bases and J by 4 bases, leaving 23 bases between them. Here the CDR3 reads CASSPLGFGGQSETQYF. CDR3 DNA: TGCGCCAGCAGCCCCCTTGGGTTCGGGGGACAGTCAGAGACCCAGTACTTC.

V usage is TRBV4-1 and J usage is TRBJ2-7; 9 nucleotides match TRBD1. V shed 1 base, J shed 10 bases, and the junction held 17 bases outside the gene matches. This CDR3 is 17 amino acids long. Germline V gene sequence: CDR1 MGHRA, CDR2 YSYEKL. Here the CDR3 DNA reads TGCGCCAGCAGCCAAGCCCGCTCAGGGACAGGGTCCCACGGTCAGTACTTC. Translation gives CASSQARSGTGSHGQYF.

The V gene is TRBV5-1, the J gene TRBJ2-5; 7 bases agree with TRBD1. V was clipped by 6 bases and J by 3 bases; unmatched bases: 11. This CDR3 has 15 residues. CDR1 is SGHRS and CDR2 is YFSETQ in the germline V gene. In DNA form, the CDR3 reads TGCGCCAGCACGCATCCCGGGACAGAAGAAGAGACCCAGTACTTC. Protein product: CASTHPGTEEETQYF.

This clone was found once. The chain has TRBV5-4 and TRBJ2-7; D possibly corresponds to TRBD2 (5 bases). The ends were cut back, 5 bases at V and 3 bases at J, with 12 bases in the middle. Germline CDR1 is SGHNT and CDR2 is YYREEE (reference sequence). The CDR3 extends over 13 amino acids. The CDR3 DNA reads TGTGCCAGCAGTAGCGCCCCTCTCTACGAGCAGTACTTC. Amino acid sequence: CASSSAPLYEQYF.

V gene TRBV5-6 combines with J gene TRBJ1-2; D is undetermined. Germline CDR1 and CDR2: SGHDT and YYEEEE. The CDR3 sequence is 16 residues long. Trimming took 1 base from V and 0 from J, leaving 13 bases between them. CDR3 residues: CASSLSLGQANYGYTF. The CDR3 nucleotides read TGTGCCAGCAGCTTGTCACTCGGGCAAGCTAACTATGGCTACACCTTC. Full variable domain (rest looked up from reference TRBV5-6 and TRBJ1-2): DAGVTQSPTHLIKTRGQQVTLRCSPKSGHDTVSWYQQALGQGPQFIFQYYEEEERQRGNFPDRFSGHQFPNYSSELNVNALLLGDSALYLCASSLSLGQANYGYTFGSGTRLTVV.

This chain uses TRBV6-1 with TRBJ2-3; 8 bases line up with TRBD2. J gave up 11 bases and V 3 bases, and 10 bases lay outside the gene matches. The CDR3 is made up of 14 amino acids. Looked up from germline, CDR1 is MNHNS and CDR2 is SASEGT. CDR3 DNA: TGTGCCAGCAGTGACCTAGCGGGCCCGGGGGTGCAGTATTTT. This sequence encodes CASSDLAGPGVQYF.

The chain combines TRBV5-4 with TRBJ2-1, with D unresolved. Germline CDR1 SGHNT, CDR2 YYREEE (reference sequence). The CDR3 spans 15 residues. With 3 bases removed from V and 5 bases from J, the gap between germline ends came to 15 bases. CDR3 nucleotides: TGTGCCAGCAGCTCGAAAATGAAAGACAACAATGAGCAGTTCTTC. Amino acids: CASSSKMKDNNEQFF.

The genes are TRBV5-4 and TRBJ1-1, with D maybe TRBD1 (5 bases). This CDR3 region has 15 residues. Trimming removed 3 bases from V and 5 bases from J, with 17 bases in between. From germline, CDR1 is SGHNT and CDR2 YYREEE (reference sequence). CDR3 residues: CASSSGTTRGTEAFF. CDR3 bases: TGTGCCAGCAGCTCTGGGACCACCCGGGGGACTGAAGCTTTCTTT.

This clone was found once. The rearrangement joins TRBV5-5 to TRBJ1-1; tentative D call: TRBD1 (6 bases). Germline V gives CDR1 SGHKS, CDR2 YYEKEE (reference sequence). CDR3 length equals 12 residues. V shed 5 bases and J shed 11 bases, with 16 bases lying between them. CDR3 DNA sequence: TGTGCCAGCAGATTTGAACTAACAGGGGCTTTCTTT. Residues: CASRFELTGAFF.

V is TRBV23-1 and J is TRBJ1-2, with 7 bases aligning to TRBD1. TRBV23-1 is an ORF, with its function uncertain. V lost 6 bases, J lost 6 bases, and 7 bases stayed unmatched. This CDR3 has 13 residues. This CDR3 reads CASRQGCADGYTF. CDR3 nucleotides: TGCGCCAGCAGACAGGGGTGCGCAGATGGCTACACCTTC.

The V call is TRBV27, the J call TRBJ2-1; D might be TRBD2 (5 bases). This CDR3 spans 17 amino acids. CDR1 is MNHEY and CDR2 is SMNVEV in the germline V gene (reference sequence). V dropped 4 bases and J dropped 9 bases, with 25 bases sitting between them. The CDR3 protein is CASSYNLRELGYGEQFF. CDR3 DNA sequence: TGTGCCAGCAGTTACAACCTCCGGGAACTAGGTTATGGTGAGCAGTTCTTC.

The chain joins TRBV5-4 to TRBJ2-7; TRBD1 matches at 8 bases. This CDR3 has 14 residues. The V gene end was trimmed by 3 bases and the J gene end by 5 bases; junction bases not matched to a gene: 7. In germline, CDR1 is SGHNT, CDR2 YYREEE (reference sequence). The CDR3: CASSSQDRVNEQYF. Here the CDR3 DNA reads TGTGCCAGCAGCTCCCAGGACAGGGTAAACGAGCAGTACTTC. Full variable domain (missing parts from reference TRBV5-4 and TRBJ2-7): ETGVTQSPTHLIKTRGQQVTLRCSSQSGHNTVSWYQQALGQGPQFIFQYYREEENGRGNFPPRFSGLQFPNYSSELNVNALELDDSALYLCASSSQDRVNEQYFGPGTRLTVT.

The gene calls are TRBV5-1 and TRBJ1-1; no clear D. With 5 bases removed from V and 1 base from J, the gap between germline ends came to 9 bases. The CDR3 spans 13 residues. The germline V gene encodes CDR1 SGHRS and CDR2 YFSETQ. This chain's CDR3 is CASRLTENTEAFF. The CDR3 nucleotides read TGCGCCAGCAGGTTGACGGAGAACACTGAAGCTTTCTTT.

The rearrangement links TRBV7-2 to TRBJ2-5; TRBD2 aligns across 10 bases. Germline loops: CDR1 SGHTA, CDR2 FQGNSA. V was clipped by 5 bases and J by 2 bases; unmatched bases: 14. The length of the CDR3 is 18 residues. The CDR3 DNA reads TGTGCCAGCAGCAAGTGGGTAGCGGGGGGCGGGACACAAGAGACCCAGTACTTC. Amino acid sequence: CASSKWVAGGGTQETQYF.

The chain is built from TRBV27 and TRBJ1-1; D not resolved. Germline loops: CDR1 MNHEY, CDR2 SMNVEV (reference sequence). The CDR3 is 16 amino acids. With 0 bases removed from V and 6 bases from J, the gap between germline ends came to 17 bases. CDR3 residues: CASSLSREGRRSEAFF. DNA of the CDR3: TGTGCCAGCAGTTTATCGAGGGAAGGGAGAAGGTCTGAAGCTTTCTTT.

The J gene is TRBJ2-5, the V gene TRBV5-3, with 16 bases lining up with TRBD2. TRBV5-3 is placed among ORFs of uncertain function. Trimming cost V 6 bases and J 5 bases; bases outside gene matches: 10. The CDR3 length is 17 residues. Here the CDR3 reads CARITGLAGGPGETQYF. The CDR3, as DNA: TGTGCCAGAATCACGGGACTAGCGGGGGGGCCCGGGGAGACCCAGTACTTC.